The 26 T cell receptor beta chains below were found in one sample sequenced in a study of CD4+ T cells in melanoma. The protocol was immunoSEQ multiplex PCR, while the TCRdb copy is restricted to in-frame clones and leaves out a portion. The sample includes under 7,000 clones, 68% seen only once; the top ten take around 22%. The source material was cells from a culture (not recorded whether cultured in vitro). These receptors all stem from a human donor with melanoma.

This clone was detected a few times. This chain links TRBV5-1 with TRBJ1-1; tentatively, D is TRBD1 (5 bases). The CDR3 sequence is 15 residues long. V was pared by 6 bases and J by 1 base, with 16 bases between. Germline-derived CDR1 and CDR2 are SGHRS and YFSETQ. The CDR3 region is CASKGEGPGNTEAFF. The CDR3 DNA follows: TGCGCCAGCAAAGGGGAGGGGCCCGGGAACACTGAAGCTTTCTTT.

CDR3 sequence: CASSLLNTGELFF. CDR3 DNA sequence: TGTGCCAGCAGTCTCCTGAACACCGGGGAGCTGTTTTTT. J is TRBJ2-2 and V is TRBV27; D call uncertain. V dropped 5 bases and J dropped 1 base, with 5 bases sitting between them. The CDR3 covers 13 residues. Looked up from germline, CDR1 is MNHEY and CDR2 is SMNVEV (reference sequence).

V and J are TRBV5-1 and TRBJ1-2; D might be TRBD1 (5 bases). Germline CDR1 reads SGHRS; CDR2 reads YFSETQ. V dropped 1 base and J dropped 3 bases, with 7 bases sitting between them. The CDR3 runs 13 residues. The CDR3 bases are TGCGCCAGCAGCTTGCAGGGCGACTATGGCTACACCTTC. Translated: CASSLQGDYGYTF. Using reference TRBV5-1 and TRBJ1-2 for the parts outside the CDR3, the full variable domain is KAGVTQTPRYLIKTRGQQVTLSCSPISGHRSVSWYQQTPGQGLQFLFEYFSETQRNKGNFPGRFSGRQFSNSRSEMNVSTLELGDSALYLCASSLQGDYGYTFGSGTRLTVV.

The gene calls are TRBV15 and TRBJ2-2; no firm D call. V lost 4 bases, J lost 6 bases, and 15 bases lay in between. The CDR3 is made up of 15 amino acids. Per germline, CDR1 LNHNV and CDR2 YYDKDF (reference sequence). The CDR3 protein is CATSNDGLLSGELFF. The CDR3 region has the DNA TGTGCCACCAGCAATGACGGATTGCTTTCCGGGGAGCTGTTTTTT.

Only a few counts were recorded for this clone. The gene calls are TRBV4-2 and TRBJ2-2; D is undetermined. Looked up from germline, CDR1 is LGHNA and CDR2 is YNFKEQ. This CDR3 is built from 12 residues. Trimming took 0 bases from V and 8 from J, leaving 4 bases between them. DNA for the CDR3: TGTGCCAGCAGCCAAGAATGGGGGGAGCTGTTTTTT. Translated: CASSQEWGELFF.

The sample holds a few counts of this clone. This chain joins TRBV19 and TRBJ1-1, with D perhaps matching TRBD1 (6 bases). This CDR3 contains 14 residues. Trimming removed 4 bases at V and 1 base at J, with 10 bases between. The germline V gene has CDR1 LNHDA and CDR2 SQIVND (reference sequence). The CDR3: CASSNLDRNTEAFF. The CDR3, as DNA: TGTGCCAGTAGTAATCTGGACAGGAACACTGAAGCTTTCTTT. The whole variable domain, remainder taken from reference TRBV19 and TRBJ1-1, is DGGITQSPKYLFRKEGQNVTLSCEQNLNHDAMYWYRQDPGQGLRLIYYSQIVNDFQKGDIAEGYSVSREKKESFPLTVTSAQKNPTAFYLCASSNLDRNTEAFFGQGTRLTVV.

This chain links TRBV28 with TRBJ1-2; D gene ambiguous. The CDR3 loop spans 11 amino acids. Germline lookup yields CDR1 MDHEN and CDR2 SYDVKM. The V and J ends lost 4 bases and 5 bases respectively, with 5 bases between them. Written as DNA, the CDR3 is TGTGCCAGCAGTTCCGTATATGGCTACACCTTC. It encodes CASSSVYGYTF.

The V and J genes are TRBV29-1 and TRBJ1-1; D may be TRBD1 (5 bases). Trimming removed 6 bases at V and 6 bases at J, with 8 bases between. Germline V gene sequence: CDR1 SQVTM, CDR2 ANQGSEA. This CDR3 region has 10 residues. This CDR3 reads CSVLTAEAFF. In nucleotides, the CDR3 is TGCAGCGTACTGACAGCTGAAGCTTTCTTT.

The chain has TRBV28 and TRBJ2-7; TRBD2 might be the D (6 bases). V lost 6 bases to trimming and J lost 4 bases, with 16 bases between them. The CDR3 runs 14 residues. CDR1 MDHEN and CDR2 SYDVKM come from the germline V gene. The CDR3 reads CASRSAGSPYEQYF. Written as DNA, the CDR3 is TGTGCCAGCAGAAGCGCGGGGTCGCCTTACGAGCAGTACTTC.

This clone was counted between two and nine times. The chain recombines TRBV27 with TRBJ2-3, with 8 bases aligning to TRBD2. Germline V gene lookup returns CDR1 MNHEY and CDR2 SMNVEV (reference sequence). V lost 5 bases, J lost 6 bases, and 4 bases stayed unmatched. The CDR3 contains 13 residues. CDR3 DNA sequence: TGTGCCAGCAGTCCCGGGGGGGCTGATACGCAGTATTTT. It yields the protein CASSPGGADTQYF.

CDR3 DNA: TGTGCCAGCAGCCCCGGGACAGGTCCCTACAATGAGCAGTTCTTC. It yields the protein CASSPGTGPYNEQFF. The J gene is TRBJ2-1, the V gene TRBV7-6, with 8 nucleotides matching TRBD1. The germline CDR1 and CDR2 sequences are SGHVS and FNYEAQ. V was clipped by 5 bases and J by 2 bases; unmatched bases: 5. CDR3 length: 15 amino acids. The full variable domain, rest sourced from reference TRBV7-6 and TRBJ2-1, is GAGVSQSPRYKVTKRGQDVALRCDPISGHVSLYWYRQALGQGPEFLTYFNYEAQQDKSGLPNDRFSAERPEGSISTLTIQRTEQRDSAMYRCASSPGTGPYNEQFFGPGTRLTVL.

The chain links TRBV12-5 to TRBJ2-5; D remains ambiguous. Germline V lookup: CDR1 LGHNT, CDR2 FRNRAP. This CDR3 is 12 amino acids long. The ends were cut back, 1 base at V and 4 bases at J, with 4 bases in the middle. The CDR3 here is CASGLGAETQYF. CDR3 coding DNA: TGTGCTAGTGGTTTGGGAGCAGAGACCCAGTACTTC.

For the CDR3, the DNA is TGTGCCAGCAGGTTACAACCGGGACAGGGGAGGGAGACCCAGTACTTC. This codes for CASRLQPGQGRETQYF. The chain employs TRBV2 and TRBJ2-5; 10 bases are a match to TRBD1. The CDR3 covers 16 residues. Trimming removed 6 bases from V and 5 bases from J; junction bases left unmatched: 12. The germline V gene encodes CDR1 SNHLY and CDR2 FYNNEI.

V and J are TRBV5-4 and TRBJ2-7; TRBD1 matches 12 bases. Germline CDR1 reads SGHNT; CDR2 reads YYREEE (reference sequence). CDR3 size: 18 residues. V gave up 3 bases and J gave up 1 base; unmatched junction bases: 11. The CDR3 loop reads CASSWGTGGAGGSYEQYF. The CDR3, as DNA: TGTGCCAGCAGCTGGGGGACAGGGGGCGCCGGAGGGTCCTACGAGCAGTACTTC.

This chain connects TRBV11-1 to TRBJ2-2; 8 bases align to TRBD1. The CDR3 runs to 16 residues. Germline V gene sequence: CDR1 SGHAT, CDR2 FQDESV (reference sequence). Losses at the gene ends were 2 bases for V and 0 bases for J; bases not matched to a gene: 2. The CDR3 DNA follows: TGTGCCAGCAGCTTAAGGACAGGGCCGAACACCGGGGAGCTGTTTTTT. It yields the protein CASSLRTGPNTGELFF.

J is TRBJ1-1 and V is TRBV5-6; D not certain. Germline-derived CDR1 and CDR2 are SGHDT and YYEEEE. With 1 base removed from V and 0 bases from J, the gap between germline ends came to 4 bases. The CDR3 has 13 residues. The CDR3 loop reads CASSLPLNTEAFF. The CDR3 nucleotides are TGTGCCAGCAGCTTGCCACTGAACACTGAAGCTTTCTTT.

The chain carries TRBV5-8 and TRBJ1-5, with a tentative D call TRBD1 (6 bases). V was shortened by 4 bases and J by 3 bases, with 8 bases between the two germline ends. The CDR3 extends over 13 amino acids. Germline lookup yields CDR1 SGHTS and CDR2 YDEGEE. The CDR3 DNA sequence: TGTGCCAGCAGCCGGACAGACAATCAGCCCCAGCATTTT. Its protein is CASSRTDNQPQHF.

The J gene is TRBJ2-5, the V gene TRBV5-1, with 8 bases identical to TRBD1. Germline CDR1 and CDR2: SGHRS and YFSETQ. CDR3 length equals 15 residues. Trimming at V came to 4 bases and at J to 2 bases, leaving 7 bases not matched to a gene. The CDR3 sequence: CASSVGQGGQETQYF. CDR3 nucleotide sequence: TGCGCCAGCAGCGTAGGACAGGGAGGTCAAGAGACCCAGTACTTC.

This clone has only a few counts. The gene calls are TRBV5-5 and TRBJ1-2; D gene ambiguous. This CDR3 spans 15 amino acids. The V gene lost 1 base and the J gene lost 4 bases, with 14 bases spanning the gap. The germline CDR1 and CDR2 sequences are SGHKS and YYEKEE (reference sequence). In DNA form, the CDR3 reads TGTGCCAGCAGCTTGCAAACCACAGACCTCTATGGCTACACCTTC. Its protein product is CASSLQTTDLYGYTF.

The rearrangement links TRBV6-1 to TRBJ2-1; TRBD1 might be the D (6 bases). This CDR3 comprises 17 residues. Trimming left V 3 bases short and J 9 bases short, with 24 bases between. Germline V gene lookup returns CDR1 MNHNS and CDR2 SASEGT. This chain's CDR3 is CASSDRGSYIRNLEQFF. Written as DNA, the CDR3 is TGTGCCAGCAGTGACAGGGGATCGTACATCAGAAACCTTGAGCAGTTCTTC.

This clone was counted between two and nine times. The rearrangement uses TRBV10-3 and TRBJ2-5, with 8 bases matching TRBD2. Germline CDR1 is ENHRY and CDR2 is SYGVKD. The CDR3 sequence is 15 residues long. V trimming: 1 base; J trimming: 2 bases; junction bases outside the gene matches: 3. The CDR3 protein is CAISELAGIQETQYF. CDR3 DNA sequence: TGTGCCATCAGTGAGTTAGCGGGAATACAAGAGACCCAGTACTTC.

The genes are TRBV12-3 or TRBV12-4 and TRBJ1-1, with D hard to call. Deletions cut 2 bases from V and 2 bases from J, with 6 bases between. The length of the CDR3 is 13 residues. As DNA, the CDR3 is TGTGCCAGCAGTTTACTAACCAACACTGAAGCTTTCTTT. It encodes CASSLLTNTEAFF.

The V and J genes are TRBV27 and TRBJ1-2, with a weak D call TRBD1 (5 bases). With 6 bases removed from V and 3 bases from J, the gap between germline ends came to 5 bases. This CDR3 contains 11 residues. Germline CDR1 is MNHEY and CDR2 is SMNVEV (reference sequence). CDR3 DNA: TGTGCCAGCAGGGGGGACTATGGCTACACCTTC. It yields the protein CASRGDYGYTF.

The chain couples TRBV10-3 to TRBJ1-5; D is possibly TRBD1 (6 bases). Germline CDR1 reads ENHRY; CDR2 reads SYGVKD. The CDR3 covers 13 residues. With 10 bases removed from V and 2 bases from J, the gap between germline ends came to 12 bases. Here the CDR3 DNA reads TGTGCCACCCAGGGGTTCGGCAATCAGCCCCAGCATTTT. Protein sequence: CATQGFGNQPQHF.

This chain uses TRBV27 with TRBJ1-2; D is perhaps TRBD1 (5 bases). The germline V gene has CDR1 MNHEY and CDR2 SMNVEV (reference sequence). The CDR3 covers 14 residues. The ends were cut back, 5 bases at V and 8 bases at J, with 18 bases in the middle. Written as DNA, the CDR3 is TGTGCCAGCAGTCGACAGTTACAGGAGGGAGGCTACACCTTC. Residues: CASSRQLQEGGYTF.

This chain joins TRBV4-3 and TRBJ2-7; TRBD2 agrees at 10 bases. The CDR3 loop spans 15 amino acids. J lost 3 bases, V lost 1 base, and 3 bases had no gene match. The germline CDR1 and CDR2 sequences are LGHNA and YSLEER. The CDR3 spells CASSQGASGGYEQYF. The CDR3 nucleotides read TGCGCCAGCAGCCAAGGGGCTAGCGGGGGCTACGAGCAGTACTTC.